The 24 T cell receptor beta chains given below trace back to one sample, sequenced in a study of T cell repertoires and HLA-DP antigens. Their antigen targets remain unknown. Sequencing was performed with immunoSEQ multiplex PCR; in TCRdb, only in-frame clones are kept and a portion is missing. The sample consists of around 70,000 clones, about 80% of them appearing once. The sample was CD4+ T cells from PBMCs. These receptors originate from a man aged 55 to 69 in good health and CMV-seronegative.

The chain joins TRBV30 to TRBJ2-7; D ambiguous. V was cut by 0 bases and J by 3 bases, with 6 bases left in between. The CDR3 is made up of 12 amino acids. Germline assignment: CDR1 GTSNPN and CDR2 SVGIG (reference sequence). This CDR3 is CAWSVTLYEQYF. Written as DNA, the CDR3 is TGTGCCTGGAGTGTAACTCTCTACGAGCAGTACTTC.

This chain connects TRBV27 to TRBJ1-5; the D gene is possibly TRBD1 (5 bases). CDR3 length: 14 residues. Per germline, CDR1 MNHEY and CDR2 SMNVEV (reference sequence). V lost 4 bases, J lost 4 bases, and 11 bases lay in between. For the CDR3, the DNA is TGTGCCAGCAGTTGGCGGGGGACTAATCAGCCCCAGCATTTT. Encoded protein: CASSWRGTNQPQHF.

In its sample, this clone was seen a few times. The chain is built from TRBV30 and TRBJ2-7; TRBD1 matches at 10 bases. Germline-derived CDR1 and CDR2 are GTSNPN and SVGIG (reference sequence). The ends lost 3 bases at V and 4 bases at J; junction bases unmatched: 3. CDR3 length equals 13 residues. Here the CDR3 DNA reads TGTGCCTGGAGGGGACAGGGGTTGTACGAGCAGTACTTC. Protein product: CAWRGQGLYEQYF.

The chain carries TRBV9 and TRBJ2-5; a weak D match, TRBD1 (5 bases). Germline V gives CDR1 SGDLS, CDR2 YYNGEE. The length of the CDR3 is 13 residues. V was trimmed by 7 bases and J by 4 bases, leaving 14 bases between them. As DNA, the CDR3 is TGTGCCAGCTCCTTGACCCAGGGAGAGACCCAGTACTTC. It yields the protein CASSLTQGETQYF.

V usage is TRBV18 and J usage is TRBJ1-3; D is possibly TRBD1 (5 bases). Trimming removed 5 bases from V and 0 bases from J, with 11 bases in between. In germline, CDR1 is KGHSH, CDR2 LQKENI. The CDR3 sequence is 15 residues long. The chain's CDR3 is CASSERTSSGNTIYF. CDR3 sequence (DNA): TGTGCCAGCTCAGAGAGGACAAGCTCTGGAAACACCATATATTTT.

This chain connects TRBV7-9 to TRBJ1-1; weak D call: TRBD1 (6 bases). Trimming removed 1 base at V and 2 bases at J, with 8 bases between. The CDR3 has 14 residues. Per the germline V gene, CDR1 is SEHNR and CDR2 is FQNEAQ (reference sequence). The CDR3 DNA sequence: TGTGCCAGCAGCTTAGGGGGGGCCAACACTGAAGCTTTCTTT. This codes for CASSLGGANTEAFF.

The CDR3 coding sequence is TGTGCCAGTAGTACCCAGGGAGGGACTGAAGCTTTCTTT. Residues: CASSTQGGTEAFF. The chain is built from TRBV19 and TRBJ1-1; D perhaps matches TRBD1 (5 bases). Trimming stripped 4 bases from V and 5 bases from J, with 11 bases between. The CDR3 has 13 amino acids. Germline V lookup: CDR1 LNHDA, CDR2 SQIVND (reference sequence).

This chain connects TRBV23-1 to TRBJ1-1; no reliable D call. TRBV23-1 is reported as an ORF; its role is uncertain. Trimming took off 4 bases at V and 0 bases at J, with 3 bases between the two ends. There are 12 residues in the CDR3. CDR3 coding DNA: TGCGCCAGCAGTCCTTTGAACACTGAAGCTTTCTTT. Its translation: CASSPLNTEAFF.

The chain joins TRBV25-1 to TRBJ1-5; no clear D gene. Looked up from germline, CDR1 is MGHDK and CDR2 is SYGVNS. The CDR3 runs 12 residues. Trimming cost V 0 bases and J 6 bases, with 3 bases left between them. CDR3 in DNA: TGTGCCAGCAGTGAATATGGTCAGCCCCAGCATTTT. This translates into CASSEYGQPQHF.

The gene calls are TRBV15 and TRBJ2-3; 7 bases align to TRBD2. V was pared by 0 bases and J by 1 base, with 4 bases of the junction left unmatched. Germline loops: CDR1 LNHNV, CDR2 YYDKDF (reference sequence). CDR3 length: 16 residues. The CDR3 DNA reads TGTGCCACCAGCAGAGACACGGGGGGACGCACAGATACGCAGTATTTT. It specifies CATSRDTGGRTDTQYF. Complete variable domain (other parts from reference TRBV15 and TRBJ2-3): DAMVIQNPRYQVTQFGKPVTLSCSQTLNHNVMYWYQQKSSQAPKLLFHYYDKDFNNEADTPDNFQSRRPNTSFCFLDIRSPGLGDTAMYLCATSRDTGGRTDTQYFGPGTRLTVL.

Ten or more counts support this clone. The chain joins TRBV28 to TRBJ1-5, with a tentative D call TRBD1 (5 bases). V lost 7 bases, J lost 5 bases, and 12 bases lay in between. In germline, CDR1 is MDHEN, CDR2 SYDVKM. The CDR3 spans 13 residues. Here the CDR3 reads CASTLGADQPQHF. The CDR3 nucleotides are TGTGCCAGCACCCTAGGGGCTGATCAGCCCCAGCATTTT.

This chain connects TRBV6-5 to TRBJ1-5; tentatively, D is TRBD1 (5 bases). V was pared by 5 bases and J by 2 bases, with 10 bases between. Germline lookup yields CDR1 MNHEY and CDR2 SVGAGI. The CDR3 extends over 14 amino acids. The CDR3 DNA follows: TGTGCCAGCAGTCCAGGGAGGGGCAATCAGCCCCAGCATTTT. It codes for CASSPGRGNQPQHF.

This chain uses TRBV7-2 with TRBJ2-5; 11 bases agree with TRBD2. The CDR3 loop spans 14 amino acids. With V trimmed by 9 bases and J by 5 bases, 8 bases remained unmatched. Germline CDR1 is SGHTA and CDR2 is FQGNSA. Here the CDR3 reads CASSTSGDSETQYF. The CDR3 DNA follows: TGTGCCAGTTCGACTAGCGGGGATTCGGAGACCCAGTACTTC. Full variable domain (rest looked up from reference TRBV7-2 and TRBJ2-5): GAGVSQSPSNKVTEKGKDVELRCDPISGHTALYWYRQSLGQGLEFLIYFQGNSAPDKSGLPSDRFSAERTGGSVSTLTIQRTQQEDSAVYLCASSTSGDSETQYFGPGTRLLVL.

V is TRBV18 and J is TRBJ2-2; D ambiguous. Deletions cut 3 bases from V and 7 bases from J, with 6 bases between. The CDR3 totals 12 residues. Germline V gene sequence: CDR1 KGHSH, CDR2 LQKENI. The CDR3 spells CASSPPLGELFF. CDR3 bases: TGTGCCAGCTCACCTCCCCTCGGGGAGCTGTTTTTT.

V gene TRBV6-5 combines with J gene TRBJ1-6, with 7 bases fitting TRBD1. Germline CDR1 reads MNHEY; CDR2 reads SVGAGI. Unmatched junction bases numbered 7, after V lost 8 bases and J lost 9 bases. CDR3 length equals 13 residues. In DNA form, the CDR3 reads TGTGCCAGCGCGGGACAGACTCGTTCACCCCTCCACTTT. It yields the protein CASAGQTRSPLHF.

The gene calls are TRBV7-2 and TRBJ1-5, with D perhaps matching TRBD1 (5 bases). The CDR3 spans 13 residues. The V gene lost 2 bases and the J gene lost 8 bases, with 10 bases spanning the gap. Germline V gives CDR1 SGHTA, CDR2 FQGNSA. CDR3: CASSLNRKEPQHF. The CDR3 DNA is TGTGCCAGCAGCTTAAACAGGAAGGAGCCCCAGCATTTT.

V usage is TRBV5-6 and J usage is TRBJ1-2; a weak D match, TRBD1 (5 bases). CDR1 and CDR2 from the germline V gene are SGHDT and YYEEEE. V was clipped by 0 bases and J by 1 base, with 7 bases between them. The CDR3 loop spans 14 amino acids. CDR3 sequence (DNA): TGTGCCAGCAGCTTGGGACAGATTAACTATGGCTACACCTTC. Protein sequence: CASSLGQINYGYTF.

This rearrangement joins TRBV9 to TRBJ2-1, with D possibly matching TRBD2 (6 bases). Looked up from germline, CDR1 is SGDLS and CDR2 is YYNGEE. The CDR3 is made up of 15 amino acids. V was pared by 6 bases and J by 6 bases, with 19 bases between. The CDR3 bases are TGTGCCAGCACCATAGACGGGAGAGGGGTCAATGAGCAGTTCTTC. Its protein is CASTIDGRGVNEQFF.

This clone was observed a single time. The chain has TRBV5-1 and TRBJ2-5; no clear D. From germline, CDR1 is SGHRS and CDR2 YFSETQ. CDR3 length equals 13 residues. V lost 2 bases to trimming and J lost 4 bases, with 9 bases between them. CDR3 sequence (DNA): TGCGCCAGCAGCTTAGGTGCTGCAGAGACCCAGTACTTC. Translating gives CASSLGAAETQYF.

The V and J genes are TRBV11-2 and TRBJ1-6; D remains unclear. From germline, CDR1 is SGHAT and CDR2 FQNNGV. Trimming cost V 3 bases and J 9 bases, with 15 bases left between them. The CDR3 sequence is 15 residues long. The CDR3 region is CASSFRALGSSPLHF. CDR3 DNA: TGTGCCAGCAGCTTTAGAGCCCTAGGGAGTTCACCCCTCCACTTT.

The chain employs TRBV28 and TRBJ2-7; D is unclear. The germline V gene has CDR1 MDHEN and CDR2 SYDVKM. The CDR3 covers 14 residues. V lost 6 bases and J lost 7, with 19 bases in between. The CDR3 region has the DNA TGTGCCAGCAGCCAACCGGGTCTTCCCCTAGAGCAGTACTTC. Protein: CASSQPGLPLEQYF. The variable domain in full, with the rest retrieved from reference TRBV28 and TRBJ2-7, is DVKVTQSSRYLVKRTGEKVFLECVQDMDHENMFWYRQDPGLGLRLIYFSYDVKMKEKGDIPEGYSVSREKKERFSLILESASTNQTSMYLCASSQPGLPLEQYFGPGTRLTVT.

This chain links TRBV27 with TRBJ1-4; 9 bases map to TRBD1. CDR3 size: 18 residues. V shed 2 bases, J shed 0 bases, and the junction held 7 bases outside the gene matches. Germline V gene sequence: CDR1 MNHEY, CDR2 SMNVEV (reference sequence). In nucleotides, the CDR3 is TGTGCCAGCAGTTTACCCTCCCGGGACAGGGCAACTAATGAAAAACTGTTTTTT. Translated: CASSLPSRDRATNEKLFF. Filled out from reference TRBV27 and TRBJ1-4, the complete variable domain reads EAQVTQNPRYLITVTGKKLTVTCSQNMNHEYMSWYRQDPGLGLRQIYYSMNVEVTDKGDVPEGYKVSRKEKRNFPLILESPSPNQTSLYFCASSLPSRDRATNEKLFFGSGTQLSVL.

The chain employs TRBV5-8 and TRBJ2-7; 9 positions agree with TRBD1. This CDR3 is 14 amino acids long. V trimming: 3 bases; J trimming: 7 bases; junction bases outside the gene matches: 8. Germline-derived CDR1 and CDR2 are SGHTS and YDEGEE. CDR3: CASSSHRGPGEQYV. The CDR3 nucleotides read TGTGCCAGCAGCTCCCACAGGGGGCCGGGGGAGCAGTACGTC.

This clone was seen only once. The chain uses TRBV5-1 and TRBJ2-7, with 11 bases aligning to TRBD1. The length of the CDR3 is 15 residues. The V and J ends lost 3 bases and 3 bases, in that order; junction bases with no gene match: 5. Germline CDR1 and CDR2: SGHRS and YFSETQ. In DNA form, the CDR3 reads TGCGCCAGCAGCTCCGGGACAGGGGGATTCTACGAGCAGTACTTC. Residues: CASSSGTGGFYEQYF.